Listed below are T cell receptor beta chains from one sample, sequenced in a study of cytomegalovirus exposure and HLA in healthy donors. Profiled with immunoSEQ multiplex PCR; TCRdb holds only in-frame clones, not every one. The table includes under 250,000 clones, over 65% detected once. The sample was PBMCs. All receptors come from a woman aged 18-30 years in good health and CMV-seronegative. Both conserved end residues are part of each CDR3. A D gene is named only where the DNA matches it firmly. The size entry is marked missing in some rows and otherwise reads once, few, many or a size class.

TRBV30	TRBJ2-3	-	-	TGTGCCTGGACTCTAAGGGGGGGGACAGATACGCAGTATTTT	CAWTLRGGTDTQYF
TRBV28	TRBJ2-7	-	-	TGTGCCAGCAGGATCCACGGAGACTCCTACGAGCAGTACTTC	CASRIHGDSYEQYF
TRBV5-1	TRBJ1-1	-	once	TGCGCCAGCAGCTTGGCCGGGACATTCACTGAAGCTTTCTTT	CASSLAGTFTEAFF
TRBV27	TRBJ1-2	-	-	TGTGCCAGCAGTTCAAGACAGAGCAGGTCCTATGGCTACACCTTC	CASSSRQSRSYGYTF
TRBV27	TRBJ2-7	-	-	TGTGCCAGCAGACCACCTAACCAGGGATCCTACGAGCAGTACTTC	CASRPPNQGSYEQYF
TRBV19	TRBJ2-7	TRBD1	few	TGTGCCAGTAGTATCGGACAGGGGGCCCTAACCTACGAGCAGTACTTC	CASSIGQGALTYEQYF
TRBV6-5	TRBJ2-5	TRBD1	-	TGTGCCAGCAGTTACGCAGGGGGCGTCCAAGAGACCCAGTACTTC	CASSYAGGVQETQYF
TRBV4-2	TRBJ1-3	-	-	TGTGCCAGCAGCCTTGAGGGAACTGGAAACACCATATATTTT	CASSLEGTGNTIYF
TRBV5-1	TRBJ2-1	TRBD2	-	TGCGCCAGCAGCTTGCGCCCTAGCGGGGGTACCGCCTCCTACAATGAGCAGTTCTTC	CASSLRPSGGTASYNEQFF
TRBV27	TRBJ1-4	TRBD1	-	TGTGCCAGCAGGCGATATACAGGGGCTGGTGAAAAACTGTTTTTT	CASRRYTGAGEKLFF
TRBV19	TRBJ2-7	TRBD2	-	TGTGCCAGTAGTATGACTAGCGGCCCCTACGAGCAGTACTTC	CASSMTSGPYEQYF
TRBV19	TRBJ1-1	TRBD1	-	TGTGCCAGTAGTGCGACAGGGATGGGTAACACTGAAGCTTTCTTT	CASSATGMGNTEAFF
TRBV29-1	TRBJ1-1	-	-	TGCAGCGCCTCAGGACGGGGGTTGAACACTGAAGCTTTCTTT	CSASGRGLNTEAFF
TRBV9	TRBJ2-1	TRBD2	once	TGTGCCAGCAGCGTAGAAACCAGCGGGATCTATGAGCAGTTCTTC	CASSVETSGIYEQFF
TRBV2	TRBJ2-5	TRBD2	-	TGTGCCAGCAGGGGGGACCTAGCGGGAGCCGAGACCCAGTACTTC	CASRGDLAGAETQYF
TRBV29-1	TRBJ2-1	-	-	TGCAGCGCCGGGCACACTCTCTCCTACGGTGAGCAGTTCTTC	CSAGHTLSYGEQFF